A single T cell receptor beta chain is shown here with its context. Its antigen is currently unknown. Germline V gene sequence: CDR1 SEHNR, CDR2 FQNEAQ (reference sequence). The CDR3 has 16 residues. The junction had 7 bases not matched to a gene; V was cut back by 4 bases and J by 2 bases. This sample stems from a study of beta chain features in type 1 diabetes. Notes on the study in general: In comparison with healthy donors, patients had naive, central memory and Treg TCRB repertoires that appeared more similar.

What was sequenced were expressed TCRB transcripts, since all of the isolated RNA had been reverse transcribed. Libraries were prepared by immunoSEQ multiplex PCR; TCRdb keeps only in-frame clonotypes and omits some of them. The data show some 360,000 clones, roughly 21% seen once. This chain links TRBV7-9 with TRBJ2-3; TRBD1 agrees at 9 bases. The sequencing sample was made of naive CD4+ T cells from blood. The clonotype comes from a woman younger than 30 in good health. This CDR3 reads CASSSVDRGYTDTQYF. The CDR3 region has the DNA TGTGCCAGCAGCTCGGTGGACAGGGGATACACAGATACGCAGTATTTT.